Following are 27 T cell receptor beta chains from one sample sequenced in a study of blood T cell repertoires in COVID-19. Here immunoSEQ multiplex PCR was the method, and the copy in TCRdb shows in-frame clones only, minus some. The table has some 240,000 clones, approximately 84% seen once; the top ten hold about 3.5%. The sequenced sample was PBMCs or T cells enriched from blood (not recorded which). These receptors were collected from a middle-aged man who had recovered from COVID-19.

The CDR3 region is CASSLQETSGLAKNIQYF. CDR3 bases: TGCGCCAGCAGTCTTCAAGAGACTAGCGGCTTAGCCAAAAACATTCAGTACTTC. The chain uses TRBV23-1 and TRBJ2-4; the match to TRBD2 covers 9 bases. TRBV23-1 belongs to the ORF category, with a function that is uncertain. CDR3 size: 18 residues. V was clipped by 4 bases and J by 0 bases; unmatched bases: 10.

V and J are TRBV28 and TRBJ2-5; 9 positions agree with TRBD2. This CDR3 contains 15 residues. The germline V gene has CDR1 MDHEN and CDR2 SYDVKM. The ends lost 4 bases at V and 1 base at J; junction bases unmatched: 4. The CDR3 protein is CASSSAGGPQETQYF. The CDR3 DNA is TGTGCCAGCAGTTCCGCGGGAGGGCCCCAAGAGACCCAGTACTTC.

The chain couples TRBV27 to TRBJ2-7, with a possible D match to TRBD1 (5 bases). The CDR3 is 13 amino acids. The V gene lost 3 bases and the J gene lost 1 base, with 7 bases spanning the gap. Germline V gene sequence: CDR1 MNHEY, CDR2 SMNVEV (reference sequence). Written as DNA, the CDR3 is TGTGCCAGCAGTTTGCAGGGTTCCTACGAGCAGTACTTC. It yields the protein CASSLQGSYEQYF.

The V and J genes are TRBV6-4 and TRBJ1-2; 7 bases are a match to TRBD1. The CDR3 sequence is 14 residues long. After removal of 5 bases from V and 3 bases from J, the junction contained 6 bases not matched to a gene. Germline V lookup: CDR1 MRHNA, CDR2 SNTAGT. CDR3 sequence (DNA): TGTGCCAGCAGTCGGGACAGTGCTGACTATGGCTACACCTTC. It is translated as CASSRDSADYGYTF.

This clone was seen only a few times. V is TRBV5-6 and J is TRBJ1-2; 7 positions agree with TRBD1. The V and J ends lost 0 bases and 7 bases, in that order; junction bases with no gene match: 6. CDR1 and CDR2 from the germline V gene are SGHDT and YYEEEE. The CDR3 totals 14 residues. CDR3 in DNA: TGTGCCAGCAGCTTGGAGGGGGCTCCGGGTGGCTACACCTTC. It translates to CASSLEGAPGGYTF.

CDR3 loop: CASSSLFRANYGYTF. Here the CDR3 DNA reads TGTGCCAGCAGTTCTCTATTTCGAGCTAACTATGGCTACACCTTC. V gene TRBV6-5 combines with J gene TRBJ1-2; D is uncertain. This CDR3 contains 15 residues. Trimming cost V 4 bases and J 0 bases, with 12 bases left between them. Germline lookup yields CDR1 MNHEY and CDR2 SVGAGI.

The gene calls are TRBV27 and TRBJ2-2, with 8 positions matching TRBD1. The J segment lost 1 base and the V segment lost 10 bases, leaving 11 bases of the junction unmatched. The CDR3 runs 16 residues. Per the germline V gene, CDR1 is MNHEY and CDR2 is SMNVEV (reference sequence). CDR3 DNA sequence: TGTGCCAACCAGCCGCTGGGGACAGGGAACACCGGGGAGCTGTTTTTT. Translation: CANQPLGTGNTGELFF.

CDR3 in DNA: TGTGCCAGCAGTTTCATGAATTTGGGGGGGGTAGACAATGAGCAGTTCTTC. The encoded protein is CASSFMNLGGVDNEQFF. The chain joins TRBV28 to TRBJ2-1; 7 bases fit TRBD2. V was clipped by 3 bases and J by 5 bases; unmatched bases: 13. Germline V CDR1 and CDR2: MDHEN, SYDVKM. This CDR3 has 17 amino acids.

Concerning this clone itself: The junction and the germline gene differ at one end; a read error may be behind it. The chain links TRBV3-1 (or the pseudogene TRBV3-2) to TRBJ2-4; 9 bases are a match to TRBD2. Germline CDR1 and CDR2: LGHDT and YNNKEL (reference sequence). This CDR3 has 16 residues. The CDR3 region is CASSQPDLGTSPKVGF. CDR3 DNA: TGTGCCAGCAGCCAGCCGGACCTCGGGACTAGCCCCAAAGTGGGGTTC.

The chain combines TRBV19 with TRBJ2-5, with a tentative D call TRBD1 (6 bases). Germline CDR1 is LNHDA and CDR2 is SQIVND (reference sequence). This CDR3 is built from 15 residues. The V gene lost 1 base and the J gene lost 4 bases, with 13 bases spanning the gap. The CDR3 is CASSIVQGFTETQYF. In DNA, the CDR3 is TGTGCCAGTAGTATAGTCCAGGGGTTTACAGAGACCCAGTACTTC.

The rearrangement joins TRBV19 to TRBJ2-7; 9 bases map to TRBD1. This CDR3 comprises 14 residues. V lost 5 bases to trimming and J lost 3 bases; unmatched junction nucleotides: 5. Germline loops: CDR1 LNHDA, CDR2 SQIVND (reference sequence). CDR3 loop: CASSRDRVDYEQYF. DNA for the CDR3: TGTGCCAGTAGTCGGGACAGGGTCGACTACGAGCAGTACTTC.

The chain has TRBV7-9 and TRBJ2-7, with TRBD1 identical over 9 bases. The length of the CDR3 is 14 residues. The J segment lost 3 bases and the V segment lost 5 bases, leaving 5 bases of the junction unmatched. Per the germline V gene, CDR1 is SEHNR and CDR2 is FQNEAQ (reference sequence). This CDR3 reads CASSPGQGNYEQYF. Written as DNA, the CDR3 is TGTGCCAGCAGCCCGGGACAGGGAAACTACGAGCAGTACTTC.

The gene calls are TRBV25-1 and TRBJ1-6; D perhaps matches TRBD1 (6 bases). This CDR3 is 14 amino acids long. V lost 1 base to trimming and J lost 7 bases, with 8 bases between them. Germline V gene data show CDR1 as MGHDK and CDR2 as SYGVNS. The chain's CDR3 is CASSELGANSPLHF. CDR3 coding DNA: TGTGCCAGCAGTGAATTGGGGGCGAATTCACCCCTCCACTTT. Full variable domain (missing parts from reference TRBV25-1 and TRBJ1-6): EADIYQTPRYLVIGTGKKITLECSQTMGHDKMYWYQQDPGMELHLIHYSYGVNSTEKGDLSSESTVSRIRTEHFPLTLESARPSHTSQYLCASSELGANSPLHFGNGTRLTVT.

The rearrangement links TRBV5-6 to TRBJ2-1; D is possibly TRBD2 (6 bases). V dropped 4 bases and J dropped 8 bases, with 16 bases sitting between them. The CDR3 consists of 14 residues. Germline CDR1 reads SGHDT; CDR2 reads YYEEEE. This chain's CDR3 is CASSHRDSRDEQFF. The DNA for the CDR3 is TGTGCCAGCAGCCACCGGGACTCAAGAGATGAGCAGTTCTTC.

V usage is TRBV2 and J usage is TRBJ1-3; unclear D gene. The CDR3 is 15 residues long. Trimming stripped 1 base from V and 9 bases from J, with 16 bases between. From germline, CDR1 is SNHLY and CDR2 FYNNEI. The CDR3 DNA reads TGTGCCAGCAGTGAAGTCGTACTCCTTGGGAGCACCATATATTTT. As protein: CASSEVVLLGSTIYF.

This clone was found a few times. The chain joins TRBV12-3 or TRBV12-4 to TRBJ2-2; D is unresolved. The CDR3 is 13 amino acids. With 8 bases removed from V and 6 bases from J, the gap between germline ends came to 13 bases. CDR3 sequence: CASSLAKPGELFF. CDR3 nucleotide sequence: TGTGCCAGCTCCCTTGCGAAACCCGGGGAGCTGTTTTTT.

V usage is TRBV6-1 and J usage is TRBJ2-5, with 8 bases fitting TRBD2. This CDR3 contains 18 residues. Losses at the gene ends were 4 bases for V and 5 bases for J; bases not matched to a gene: 18. Germline V CDR1 and CDR2: MNHNS, SASEGT. CDR3 nucleotides: TGTGCCAGCAGTGGAGCGCAGGGGCTGGGACTAGTTTTCGAGACCCAGTACTTC. This codes for CASSGAQGLGLVFETQYF.

The chain uses TRBV6-5 and TRBJ2-5; possible D gene TRBD2, 7 bases. CDR1 is MNHEY and CDR2 is SVGAGI in the germline V gene. Trimming stripped 4 bases from V and 14 bases from J, with 20 bases between. The length of the CDR3 is 13 residues. The CDR3 region is CASSSPGGGRTYF. The CDR3 region has the DNA TGTGCCAGCAGTTCTCCGGGGGGCGGAAGGACCTACTTC.

The rearrangement uses TRBV5-1 and TRBJ1-3; D is unclear. There are 17 residues in the CDR3. Looked up from germline, CDR1 is SGHRS and CDR2 is YFSETQ. Between the trimmed V and J ends, which lost 0 bases and 0 bases, there was a span of 13 bases. The CDR3 DNA sequence: TGCGCCAGCAGCTTGGCTGGAGGACTACGCTCTGGAAACACCATATATTTT. Residues: CASSLAGGLRSGNTIYF.

In its sample, this clone was seen a few times. V and J are TRBV19 and TRBJ2-3, with 9 bases lining up with TRBD2. The germline gives CDR1 LNHDA, CDR2 SQIVND (reference sequence). This CDR3 comprises 16 residues. V shed 5 bases, J shed 5 bases, and the junction held 11 bases outside the gene matches. The CDR3 loop is CASSLTSGGRIDTQYF. The CDR3, as DNA: TGTGCCAGTAGTCTAACGAGCGGGGGGAGGATAGATACGCAGTATTTT. Combining the CDR3 with reference TRBV19 and TRBJ2-3 gives the whole variable domain DGGITQSPKYLFRKEGQNVTLSCEQNLNHDAMYWYRQDPGQGLRLIYYSQIVNDFQKGDIAEGYSVSREKKESFPLTVTSAQKNPTAFYLCASSLTSGGRIDTQYFGPGTRLTVL.

This clone was observed a few times. The J gene is TRBJ2-7, the V gene TRBV27; 9 bases fit TRBD1. Germline lookup yields CDR1 MNHEY and CDR2 SMNVEV (reference sequence). V was pared by 0 bases and J by 7 bases, with 4 bases of the junction left unmatched. CDR3 length equals 14 residues. The CDR3 is CASSLSTGGWEQYF. As DNA, the CDR3 is TGTGCCAGCAGTTTATCCACAGGGGGCTGGGAGCAGTACTTC.

The rearrangement joins TRBV6-5 to TRBJ1-2; D not certain. CDR3 length: 14 amino acids. The germline CDR1 and CDR2 sequences are MNHEY and SVGAGI. The V end lost 6 bases, the J end lost 6 bases, and 17 bases lay between the germline ends. The CDR3 reads CASRESPGGDGYTF. CDR3 DNA: TGTGCCAGCAGGGAGAGCCCCGGCGGGGATGGCTACACCTTC.

CDR3 protein: CASSPPPTGELFF. CDR3 in DNA: TGTGCCAGCAGCCCCCCCCCTACCGGGGAGCTGTTTTTT. J is TRBJ2-2 and V is TRBV7-9; D is unclear. The germline gives CDR1 SEHNR, CDR2 FQNEAQ (reference sequence). The CDR3 length is 13 residues. V dropped 5 bases and J dropped 5 bases, with 9 bases sitting between them.

This clone turned up a few times. The V call is TRBV30, the J call TRBJ1-5, with TRBD1 matching 9 bases. In germline, CDR1 is GTSNPN, CDR2 SVGIG (reference sequence). The CDR3 loop spans 17 amino acids. V lost 2 bases to trimming and J lost 4 bases; unmatched junction nucleotides: 12. As DNA, the CDR3 is TGTGCCTGGAGTTTGGCACCCGGGACAGGGACAAATCAGCCCCAGCATTTT. Residues: CAWSLAPGTGTNQPQHF.

The chain couples TRBV7-8 to TRBJ1-4, with 10 bases identical to TRBD1. CDR1 is SGHVS and CDR2 is FQNEAQ in the germline V gene. The CDR3 runs 15 residues. The V gene end was trimmed by 5 bases and the J gene end by 8 bases; junction bases not matched to a gene: 8. As DNA, the CDR3 is TGTGCCAGCAGCCCACGACAGGGGGCGGGAGAAAAACTGTTTTTT. Its translation is CASSPRQGAGEKLFF.

This chain uses TRBV19 with TRBJ1-4; 10 bases agree with TRBD1. The germline V gene has CDR1 LNHDA and CDR2 SQIVND (reference sequence). Trimming removed 5 bases from V and 6 bases from J; junction bases left unmatched: 3. The CDR3 loop spans 14 amino acids. CDR3 protein: CASSVGTGDEKLFF. In nucleotides, the CDR3 is TGTGCCAGTAGTGTCGGGACAGGGGATGAAAAACTGTTTTTT.

The chain is built from TRBV27 and TRBJ1-1; a weak D match, TRBD1 (6 bases). Trimming removed 7 bases at V and 8 bases at J, with 14 bases between. The germline gives CDR1 MNHEY, CDR2 SMNVEV (reference sequence). CDR3 length: 12 amino acids. CDR3 coding DNA: TGTGCCAGCACCCCCGGACAGCAGGAAGCTTTCTTT. The encoded protein is CASTPGQQEAFF.